This TCR beta chain was obtained from a study of TIL therapy for anti-PD-1-resistant metastatic lung cancer. Trimming took off 2 bases at V and 7 bases at J, with 15 bases between the two ends. The CDR3 length is 15 residues. CDR1 is MNHEY and CDR2 is SMNVEV in the germline V gene (reference sequence). Indicated time point: pre-treatment sample, taken before nivolumab and TIL therapy. Tumor tissue came from excised metastases, mostly pleural nodules or supraclavicular lymph nodes. Sequencing used immunoSEQ v3. Libraries were prepared by immunoSEQ multiplex PCR; TCRdb keeps only in-frame clonotypes and omits some of them. In the table there are about 13,000 clones, approximately 71% of which are singletons.

The sample here was tumor tissue, taken at baseline. The TCR originated in a woman between 25 and 85 years old with non-small cell lung cancer. The chain employs TRBV27 and TRBJ1-5, with D tentatively TRBD1 (6 bases). The CDR3 DNA follows: TGTGCCAGCAGTTTAGTCGCGACAGGCCACCAGCCCCAGCATTTT. Amino acid sequence: CASSLVATGHQPQHF.